This TCR beta chain was sequenced during a study of cytomegalovirus exposure and HLA in healthy donors. For the study at large: Inside one of the first data releases sat 75 million to 100 million unique TCRs taken from HLA-typed donors. Findings and caveats of the study: Presence/absence analyses treated sequencing depth as roughly uniform across donors. Later analysis identified a missense DCLRE1C variant that was linked to TCR beta V- and J-gene trimming. Later on, an analysis tied 15,000 to 20,000 TCR beta sequences to HLA alleles at 0.05 false discovery rate.

For this clone: Its antigen is currently unknown.

13 Jbeta primers and 60 Vbeta primers were used for the PCR. Repertoires were generated with immunoSEQ multiplex PCR, while TCRdb's copy carries only in-frame clones and drops some. The sample yields roughly 190,000 clones, 81% seen once. V gave up 4 bases and J gave up 5 bases; unmatched junction bases: 7. The CDR3 contains 14 residues. CDR1 is SGDLS, CDR2 YYNGEE, per germline. This receptor was taken from a middle-aged man in good health and CMV-seropositive. The chain joins TRBV9 to TRBJ2-5, with 8 bases identical to TRBD1. The sequenced sample consisted of PBMCs. The DNA for the CDR3 is TGTGCCAGCAGCATCGGACAGGGAAGGGAGACCCAGTACTTC. Encoded protein: CASSIGQGRETQYF.